A selection of T cell receptor beta chains follows, all from one sample in a study of blood T cells in healthy people across ages. TCRdb re-analysed the 5' RACE reads in MiXCR, keeping a single row per CDR3 protein. The table lists approximately 1,100,000 distinct CDR3 sequences, 40% to 55% of them singletons. The source material was blood. The receptors were sampled from a woman aged 55-70 years in good health. The CDR3 runs from the conserved cysteine through the conserved F or W. The order of the fields is CDR3 length, clone size, J gene, D gene, V gene, CDR3 DNA, CDR3 protein. A D gene is named only where the DNA matches it firmly. Clone size, where shown, is once, few, many, or a class for clones that have expanded.

15 NA TRBJ2-7 NA TRBV27 TGTGCCAGCAGTTCGACAGTGGGCTCCTACAATGAGCAGTACTTC CASSSTVGSYNEQYF
15 few TRBJ1-2 TRBD1 TRBV7-3 TGTGCCAGCAGCTTAACGGGACAGGGCAACTATGGCTACACCTTC CASSLTGQGNYGYTF
12 NA TRBJ1-5 NA TRBV20-1 TGCAGTGCTAAGCGGGGGGGTCAGCCCCAGCATTTT CSAKRGGQPQHF
14 few TRBJ2-3 NA TRBV7-2 TGTGCCAGCAGCTTACGGACGGCGGCAGATACGCAGTATTTT CASSLRTAADTQYF
17 NA TRBJ2-4 NA TRBV7-9 TGTGCCAGCAGCTTAGGTGGACTCAACCCAGCCAAAAACATTCAGTACTTC CASSLGGLNPAKNIQYF
17 NA TRBJ1-1 TRBD1 TRBV6-6 TGTGCCAGCAGCAAACAGGGGGCGCCCCGTATGAACACTGAAGCTTTCTTT CASSKQGAPRMNTEAFF
14 NA TRBJ2-7 NA TRBV28 TGTGCCAGCAGTTTCGATGGGGCGAAGAACGAGCAGTACTTC CASSFDGAKNEQYF
12 NA TRBJ1-1 NA TRBV7-9 TGTGCCAACGGGACATTCAACACTGAAGCTTTCTTT CANGTFNTEAFF
15 NA TRBJ2-5 NA TRBV29-1 TGCAGCGTTGAAAGGGCCCTAGCTGGAAGGGAGACCCAGTACTTC CSVERALAGRETQYF
19 NA TRBJ2-4 NA TRBV5-5 TGTGCCAGCAGCTTGAAACTGTCGGGGCCAGCCCACCCGAAAAACATTCAGTACTTC CASSLKLSGPAHPKNIQYF
14 NA TRBJ2-5 NA TRBV3-1 TGTGCCAGCAGCCAGACGGTGTACCAAGAGACCCAGTACTTC CASSQTVYQETQYF
14 few TRBJ2-7 NA TRBV3-1 TGTGCCAGCAGCCAAGAGGGGGTTTTATACGAGCAGTACTTC CASSQEGVLYEQYF
15 few TRBJ1-5 TRBD1 TRBV15 TGTGCCACCAGCAGGTCGGACAGGAGGGATCAGCCCCAGCATTTT CATSRSDRRDQPQHF
17 few TRBJ1-2 TRBD1 TRBV7-9 TGTGCCAGCAGCTCCGCCGGACAGGGTCCCTTTAAGAATGGCTACACCTTC CASSSAGQGPFKNGYTF
12 NA TRBJ2-7 NA TRBV9 TGTGCCAGCAGCGGGGGTGCCCCCGAGCAGTACTTC CASSGGAPEQYF
15 NA TRBJ2-1 TRBD1 TRBV28 TGTGCCAGCAGAGAAGGGACAGGCTCCTACAATGAGCAGTTCTTC CASREGTGSYNEQFF
12 NA TRBJ2-7 NA TRBV6-2/TRBV6-3 TGTGCCAGCAGGGGAGTCTTCTACGAGCAGTACTTC CASRGVFYEQYF
16 NA TRBJ2-1 TRBD2 TRBV2 TGTGCCAGCAGCCCACCGGGACTAGGGTACCAAGAGACCCAGTTCTTC CASSPPGLGYQETQFF
17 NA TRBJ2-2 TRBD2 TRBV12-3/TRBV12-4 TGTGCCAGCAGTTTGGCTAGCGGGAGAGTAAGAACCGGGGAGCTGTTTTTT CASSLASGRVRTGELFF
15 few TRBJ2-7 TRBD2 TRBV7-9 TGTGCCAGCAGCTTAGGATCAGCGGGGGCCTACGAGCAGTACTTC CASSLGSAGAYEQYF
13 NA TRBJ2-7 NA TRBV12-3/TRBV12-4 TGTGCCAGCACCTACAATGGGGCTTACGAGCAGTACTTC CASTYNGAYEQYF
12 NA TRBJ2-5 NA TRBV9 TGTGCCGGCAGCCCCGGGGGTAATGAGCAGTACTTC CAGSPGGNEQYF
15 NA TRBJ2-7 NA TRBV10-3 TGTGCCATCAGTGAGCCCGTGCCCCGCTCCTACGAGCAGTACTTC CAISEPVPRSYEQYF
15 few TRBJ2-7 TRBD1 TRBV20-1 TGCAGTGCTAGAGATATAGGACAGGGGCCTTACGAGCAGTACTTC CSARDIGQGPYEQYF
14 NA TRBJ2-3 NA TRBV5-1 TGCGCCAGCAGCTTATGGACAGGCACAGATACGCAGTATTTT CASSLWTGTDTQYF
15 NA TRBJ2-3 NA TRBV24-1 TGTGCCACCAGTGATCGGACCCGTAGCACAGATACGCAGTATTTT CATSDRTRSTDTQYF
12 few TRBJ2-5 NA TRBV10-3 TGTGCCACCGGACTAAACAAAGAGACCCAGTACTTC CATGLNKETQYF
18 NA TRBJ2-4 TRBD2 TRBV19 TGTGCCAGTAGTACCCCCCGTGGGACTAGCGGGAGTTCGGAGGAGCAGTACTTC CASSTPRGTSGSSEEQYF
17 few TRBJ2-1 TRBD2 TRBV20-1 TGCAGTGCTAGAGATCAACTAGCGGGAGTCTCCTACAATGAGCAGTTCTTC CSARDQLAGVSYNEQFF
16 NA TRBJ2-2 NA TRBV15 TGTGCCACCAGGTCGATTCCGGCCCCGAACACCGGGGAGCTGTTTTTT CATRSIPAPNTGELFF
13 NA TRBJ1-4 NA TRBV12-3/TRBV12-4 TGTGCCAGCAGTGTAGGACTGAATGAAAAACTGTTTTTT CASSVGLNEKLFF
17 NA TRBJ1-5 NA TRBV6-6 TGTGCCAGCAGTCCCTTCGGGAGCCTAGTAAGCAATCAGCCCCAGCATTTT CASSPFGSLVSNQPQHF
14 NA TRBJ1-4 NA TRBV9 TGTGCCAGCAGCGTAGGAGTGGCGGAAGAAAAACTGTTTTTT CASSVGVAEEKLFF
14 few TRBJ2-7 NA TRBV5-1 TGCGCCAGCAGCAAGGCGGGGTATAACAACGAGCAGTACTTC CASSKAGYNNEQYF
14 NA TRBJ2-3 TRBD1 TRBV10-3 TGTGCCATCAGTGGGACAGGGTTTGCAGATACGCAGTATTTT CAISGTGFADTQYF
17 NA TRBJ1-5 NA TRBV20-1 TGCAGTGCTAGACCATGGGCCCGGGGCTCAGGGGATCAGCCCCAGCATTTT CSARPWARGSGDQPQHF
14 few TRBJ1-4 NA TRBV20-1 TGCAGTGCTAGAGATTTCAGGGGACATGAAAAACTGTTTTTT CSARDFRGHEKLFF
13 few TRBJ2-7 NA TRBV7-2 TGTGCCAGCAGCTTAGTAGTCGGTTCCGAGCAGTACTTC CASSLVVGSEQYF
16 NA TRBJ1-6 NA TRBV6-6 TGTGCCAGCAGTAGACTCCCGTGGACGGATAATTCACCCCTCCACTTT CASSRLPWTDNSPLHF
17 NA TRBJ2-5 TRBD2 TRBV15 TGTGCCACCAGCAGTCCCGGACTAGCGGGGCTCAAAGAGACCCAGTACTTC CATSSPGLAGLKETQYF
13 few TRBJ2-1 NA TRBV29-1 TGCAGCGCCCCGGGCCGGGGCTACAATGAGCAGTTCTTC CSAPGRGYNEQFF
16 few TRBJ2-7 TRBD2 TRBV28 TGTGCCAGCTCGCCGGGACTAGCGGGAGCCACCTACGAGCAGTACTTC CASSPGLAGATYEQYF
14 NA TRBJ2-5 NA TRBV15 TGTGCCACCAGCAGAGCGGCGTACCAAGAGACCCAGTACTTC CATSRAAYQETQYF
17 NA TRBJ2-1 TRBD2 TRBV2 TGTGCCAGCAGCCCGGGACTAGCGGGACTCCAATACAATGAGCAGTTCTTC CASSPGLAGLQYNEQFF
16 NA TRBJ2-2 NA TRBV10-3 TGTGCCATCACTCCCGAGAAAGTTGTTCGGACCGGGGAGCTGTTTTTT CAITPEKVVRTGELFF